This T cell receptor (beta chain) appears in the sequencing data of a study of blood T cells in healthy people across ages. Study conclusions and caveats: TCR beta diversity per million T cells fell roughly linearly with age. Leaving the PBMCs unsorted stopped any conclusive comparison of naive versus antigen-experienced cells.

In regard to this clonotype: Its specificity is unknown.

Next came a second PCR, run for roughly 6 to 11 cycles, which used a sample-barcoded 5' primer along with a J-beta primer mix. Any given sample supplied a minimum of 3 million CDR3-containing paired-end reads. Using its own MiXCR run on the 5' RACE reads, TCRdb lists one record per CDR3 protein. The table records over 950,000 distinct CDR3 sequences, more than 30% of them present only once. CDR3 size: 15 residues. Unmatched junction bases numbered 5, after V lost 3 bases and J lost 5 bases. Peripheral blood from each donor was collected in a volume of approximately 9.2 milliliters. Sequencing was performed on blood. The sequence was obtained from a young man in good health. The rearrangement uses TRBV12-3 or TRBV12-4 and TRBJ2-2, with TRBD2 identical over 8 bases. Here the CDR3 reads CASSFPTGGTGELFF. The DNA for the CDR3 is TGTGCCAGCAGTTTTCCTACGGGGGGGACCGGGGAGCTGTTTTTT.